This TCR beta chain was identified during a study of Tregs in tolerant kidney transplant recipients. Trimming cost V 6 bases and J 1 base, with 13 bases left between them. Per germline, CDR1 KGHSH and CDR2 LQKENI. The CDR3 covers 15 residues. This table comes from immunoSEQ multiplex PCR, and its TCRdb copy is limited to in-frame clones, with some not included. The sample contains about 83,000 clones, 95% to 98% of which appear only once. The chain is built from TRBV18 and TRBJ2-1, with unresolved D. This receptor was obtained from a human donor who received a combined kidney and bone marrow transplant. Here the sequenced sample was CD4+ T cells from blood, taken before the transplant. The CDR3: CASSPEPRSYNEQFF. CDR3 bases: TGTGCCAGCTCGCCCGAACCCCGGTCCTACAATGAGCAGTTCTTC.